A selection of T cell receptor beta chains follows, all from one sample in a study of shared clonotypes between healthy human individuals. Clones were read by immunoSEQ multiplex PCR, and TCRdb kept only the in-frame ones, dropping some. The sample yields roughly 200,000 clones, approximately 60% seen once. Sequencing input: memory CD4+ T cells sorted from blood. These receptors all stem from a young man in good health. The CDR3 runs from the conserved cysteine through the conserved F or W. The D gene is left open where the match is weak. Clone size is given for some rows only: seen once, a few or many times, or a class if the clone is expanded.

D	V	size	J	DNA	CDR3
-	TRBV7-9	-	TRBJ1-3	TGTGCCAGCAGCCCCTTTAGTTCTGGAAACACCATATATTTT	CASSPFSSGNTIYF
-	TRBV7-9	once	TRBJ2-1	TGTGCCAGCAGCTTAGGGGTCCGGGATAGCTCCTACAATGAGCAGTTCTTC	CASSLGVRDSSYNEQFF
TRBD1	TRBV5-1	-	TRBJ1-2	TGCGCCAGCAGCAGAAACAGGGGCTCGGATGGCTACACCTTC	CASSRNRGSDGYTF
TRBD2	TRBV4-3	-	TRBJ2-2	TGCGCCAGCAGCCAGAGGGAGGGCGGGGAGCTGTTTTTT	CASSQREGGELFF
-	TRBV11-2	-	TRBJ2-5	TGTGCCAGCAGCTTAGATCGAGGTTCCGTCTATTACTTC	CASSLDRGSVYYF
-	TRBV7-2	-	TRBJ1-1	TGTGCCAGCAGCCCGGGGGGGGCCGGCACTGAAGCTTTCTTT	CASSPGGAGTEAFF
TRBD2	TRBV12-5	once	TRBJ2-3	TGTGCTAGTGGTCCCCGGGGAGGGGACACAGATACGCAGTATTTT	CASGPRGGDTDTQYF
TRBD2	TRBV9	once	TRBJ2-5	TGTGCCAGCAGCGTGAGTCCTAGCGGGAGCGAGACCCAGTACTTC	CASSVSPSGSETQYF
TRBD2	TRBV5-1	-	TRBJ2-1	TGCGCCAGCAGCTTGGTGACTAGCGGGAGGGTTAAGAATGAGCAGTTCTTC	CASSLVTSGRVKNEQFF
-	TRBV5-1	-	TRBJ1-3	TGCGCCAGCAGCTTGGCCGTTATGGGGCTCACTGGAAACACCATATATTTT	CASSLAVMGLTGNTIYF
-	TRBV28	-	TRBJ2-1	TGTGCCAGCAGTCCAGCGTTGAGCTCCTACAATGAGCAGTTCTTC	CASSPALSSYNEQFF
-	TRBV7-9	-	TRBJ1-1	TGTGCCAGCAGCTTAGTAGGGGGGAACACTGAAGCTTTCTTT	CASSLVGGNTEAFF
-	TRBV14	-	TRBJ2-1	TGTGCCAGCAGCCAAGCCGGGAGTCAGAGGAATGAGCAGTTCTTC	CASSQAGSQRNEQFF
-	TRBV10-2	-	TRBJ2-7	TGCGCCAGCAGTGAGGGTGCAAGGGGCCCCTACGAGCAGTACTTC	CASSEGARGPYEQYF
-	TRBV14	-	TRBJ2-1	TGTGCCAGCAGCCAAGGACGGAGCTCCTACAATGAGCAGTTCTTC	CASSQGRSSYNEQFF
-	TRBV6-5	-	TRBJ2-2	TGTGCCAGCAGTTATTCAACCTTAAGGGGGGAGCTGTTTTTT	CASSYSTLRGELFF
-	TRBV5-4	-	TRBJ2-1	TGTGCCAGCAGCTTGGGAGGCGGATCCTACAATGAGCAGTTCTTC	CASSLGGGSYNEQFF
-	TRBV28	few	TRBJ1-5	TGTGCCAGCAGTGCGTATCAGCCCCAGCATTTT	CASSAYQPQHF
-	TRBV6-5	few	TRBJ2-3	TGCGCCATAGGGCTGGGGAGAGATACGCAGTATTTT	CAIGLGRDTQYF
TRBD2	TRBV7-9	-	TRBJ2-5	TGTGCCAGCAGCCTAGCGGGAGGAGAGACCCAGTACTTC	CASSLAGGETQYF
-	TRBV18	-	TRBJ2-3	TGTGCCAGCTCGTCACTAGCCGACAGCACAGATACGCAGTATTTT	CASSSLADSTDTQYF
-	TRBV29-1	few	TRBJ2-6	TGCAGCGTTGCCCTCTCTGGGGCCAACGTCCTGACTTTC	CSVALSGANVLTF
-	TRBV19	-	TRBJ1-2	TGTGCCAGTAGTATTCAGACAGCCTATGGCTACACCTTC	CASSIQTAYGYTF
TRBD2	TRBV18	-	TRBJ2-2	TGTGCCAGCTCGTCGGGACTAGCGGGCACCGGGGAGCTGTTTTTT	CASSSGLAGTGELFF
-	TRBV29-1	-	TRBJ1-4	TGCAGCGCCAGCAATGAAAAACTGTTTTTT	CSASNEKLFF
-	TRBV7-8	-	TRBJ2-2	TGTGCCAGCAGCCCGGGTGATGGAACCGGGGAGCTGTTTTTT	CASSPGDGTGELFF
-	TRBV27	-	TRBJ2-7	TGTGCCAGCAGTTTCGGAGGCAGGACCCCTGGCGAGCAGTACTTC	CASSFGGRTPGEQYF
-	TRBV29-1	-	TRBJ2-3	TGCAGCGTTGCCTCTCGTTTTGGAGATACGCAGTATTTT	CSVASRFGDTQYF
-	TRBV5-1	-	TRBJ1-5	TGCGCCAGCAGCTTGGGGCCGGAGGTAAACCAGCCCCAGCATTTT	CASSLGPEVNQPQHF
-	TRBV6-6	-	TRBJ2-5	TGTGCCAGCAGTTACCTCCCTAGTTACCAAGAGACCCAGTACTTC	CASSYLPSYQETQYF
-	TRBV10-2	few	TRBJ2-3	TGCGCCAGCGGTCTGTGGGGGGCATCAGATACGCAGTATTTT	CASGLWGASDTQYF
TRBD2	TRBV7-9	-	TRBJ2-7	TGTGCCAGCAGCGTGGGGACTAGCGGGTACCTTAGCTCCTACGAGCAGTACTTC	CASSVGTSGYLSSYEQYF
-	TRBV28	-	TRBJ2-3	TGTGCCAGCACCCGGGAGTGGGGGGGCACAGATACGCAGTATTTT	CASTREWGGTDTQYF
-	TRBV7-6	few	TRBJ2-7	TGTGCCAGCAGCTTGGAGGCAGGGTCGGACGAGCAGTACTTC	CASSLEAGSDEQYF
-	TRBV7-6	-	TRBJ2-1	TGTGCCAGCAGCCTACATACCCCCGAGCTATACAATGAGCAGTTCTTC	CASSLHTPELYNEQFF
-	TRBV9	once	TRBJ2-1	TGTGCCAGCAGAGCCGAGGGGGGTAGTGAGCAGTTCTTC	CASRAEGGSEQFF
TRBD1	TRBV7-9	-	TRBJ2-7	TGTGCCAGCAGCTTAGGGACAGGGAGCTTATCCTACGAGCAGTACTTC	CASSLGTGSLSYEQYF
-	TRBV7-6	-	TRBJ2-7	TGTGCCAGCAGCCGTGGGACGATTGCCTACGAGCAGTACTTC	CASSRGTIAYEQYF
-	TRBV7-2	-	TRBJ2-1	TGTGCCAGCAGCTTAGTCCGGGGAAACTACAATGAGCAGTTCTTC	CASSLVRGNYNEQFF
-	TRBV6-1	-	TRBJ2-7	TGTGCCAGCAGGGAGGGAGGATGGACCTACGAGCAGTACTTC	CASREGGWTYEQYF